In this sample, the clone carrying this TCR beta chain turned up a few times. The antigen is unknown. The data are from a study of T-cell memory formation after mild COVID-19. About the research overall: There were largely donor-specific TCR clusters. Study-level results: Prior to infection, memory already included some responding clones, suggesting cross-reactive memory joined.

Using constant-segment primers, 5'RACE produced TCR alpha and TCR beta cDNA libraries carrying sample barcodes and UMIs. Each CDR3 protein is one row after TCRdb ran MiXCR on the 5' RACE reads. The table includes around 410,000 distinct CDR3 sequences, around 22% detected once. The CDR3 totals 15 residues. Per the germline V gene, CDR1 is SGDLS and CDR2 is YYNGEE. V lost 4 bases to trimming and J lost 5 bases; unmatched junction nucleotides: 11. The TCR originated in an adult woman who had mild COVID-19 (a few samples of this study predate the infection). Cell type and time point are not known. The sequenced material came from PBMCs or a T cell subset sorted from them (not recorded which). The rearrangement links TRBV9 to TRBJ2-5; 7 bases fit TRBD2. The CDR3 protein is CASSFGTIVGETQYF. CDR3 DNA sequence: TGTGCCAGCAGCTTCGGGACTATCGTGGGGGAGACCCAGTACTTC. Combining the CDR3 with reference TRBV9 and TRBJ2-5 gives the whole variable domain DSGVTQTPKHLITATGQRVTLRCSPRSGDLSVYWYQQSLDQGLQFLIQYYNGEERAKGNILERFSAQQFPDLHSELNLSSLELGDSALYFCASSFGTIVGETQYFGPGTRLLVL.